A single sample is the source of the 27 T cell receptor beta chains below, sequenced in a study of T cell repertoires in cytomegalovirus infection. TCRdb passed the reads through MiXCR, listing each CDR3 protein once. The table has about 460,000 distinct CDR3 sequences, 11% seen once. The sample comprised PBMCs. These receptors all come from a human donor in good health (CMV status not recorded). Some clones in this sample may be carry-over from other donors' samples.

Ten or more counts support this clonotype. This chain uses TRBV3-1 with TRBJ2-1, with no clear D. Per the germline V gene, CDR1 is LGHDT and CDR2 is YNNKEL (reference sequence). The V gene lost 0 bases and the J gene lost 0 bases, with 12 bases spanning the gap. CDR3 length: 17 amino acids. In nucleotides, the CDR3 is TGTGCCAGCAGCCAAGAGGCTACCCCACTCTCCTACAATGAGCAGTTCTTC. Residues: CASSQEATPLSYNEQFF.

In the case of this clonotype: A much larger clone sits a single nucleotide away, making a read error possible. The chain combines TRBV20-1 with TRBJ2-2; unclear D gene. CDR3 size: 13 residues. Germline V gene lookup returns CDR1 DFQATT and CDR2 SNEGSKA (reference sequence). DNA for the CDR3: TGCAGTGCCCCTGACACGAACACCTGGGAGCTGTTTTTT. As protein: CSAPDTNTWELFF.

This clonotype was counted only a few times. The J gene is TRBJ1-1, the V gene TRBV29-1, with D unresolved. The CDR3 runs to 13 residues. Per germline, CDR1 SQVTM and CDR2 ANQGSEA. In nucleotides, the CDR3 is TGCACCGCAAGGCGGACCCCGGACACTGAAGCTTTCTTT. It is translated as CTARRTPDTEAFF.

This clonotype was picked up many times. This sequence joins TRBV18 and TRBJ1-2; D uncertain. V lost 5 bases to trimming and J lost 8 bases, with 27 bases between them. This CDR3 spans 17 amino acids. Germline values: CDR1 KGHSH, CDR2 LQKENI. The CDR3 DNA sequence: TGTGCCAGCTCAAACGTCCCGCAAGGGATAGTCAGTGACGGCTACACCTTC. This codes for CASSNVPQGIVSDGYTF.

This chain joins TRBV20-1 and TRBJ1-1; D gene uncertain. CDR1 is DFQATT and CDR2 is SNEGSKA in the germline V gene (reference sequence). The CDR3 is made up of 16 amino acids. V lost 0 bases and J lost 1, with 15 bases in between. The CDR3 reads CSARDSERPKNTEAFF. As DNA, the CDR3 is TGCAGTGCTAGAGATTCCGAAAGACCAAAGAACACTGAAGCTTTCTTT.

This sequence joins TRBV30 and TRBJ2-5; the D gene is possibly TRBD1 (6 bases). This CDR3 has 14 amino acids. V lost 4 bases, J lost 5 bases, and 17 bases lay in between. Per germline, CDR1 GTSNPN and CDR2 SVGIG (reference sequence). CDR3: CAWTRGRGRETQYF. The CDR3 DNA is TGTGCCTGGACCCGGGGCAGGGGAAGGGAGACCCAGTACTTC.

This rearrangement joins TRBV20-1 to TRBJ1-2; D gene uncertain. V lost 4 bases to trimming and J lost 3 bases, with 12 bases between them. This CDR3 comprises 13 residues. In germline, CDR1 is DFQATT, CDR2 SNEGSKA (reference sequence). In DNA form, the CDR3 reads TGCAGTGCTACTCTCATTGGGGACTATGGCTACACCTTC. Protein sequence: CSATLIGDYGYTF.

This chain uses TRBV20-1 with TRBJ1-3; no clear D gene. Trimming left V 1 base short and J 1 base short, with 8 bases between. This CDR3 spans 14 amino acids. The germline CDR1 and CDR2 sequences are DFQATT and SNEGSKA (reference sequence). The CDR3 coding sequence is TGCAGTGCTAGAGTCCTTCGTTCTGGAAACACCATATATTTT. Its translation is CSARVLRSGNTIYF.

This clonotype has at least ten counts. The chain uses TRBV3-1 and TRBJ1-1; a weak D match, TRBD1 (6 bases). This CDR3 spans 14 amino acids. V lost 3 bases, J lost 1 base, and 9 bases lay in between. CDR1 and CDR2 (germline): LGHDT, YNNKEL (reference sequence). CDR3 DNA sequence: TGTGCCAGCAGCCAGTTACAGGGGAACACTGAAGCTTTCTTT. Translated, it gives CASSQLQGNTEAFF.

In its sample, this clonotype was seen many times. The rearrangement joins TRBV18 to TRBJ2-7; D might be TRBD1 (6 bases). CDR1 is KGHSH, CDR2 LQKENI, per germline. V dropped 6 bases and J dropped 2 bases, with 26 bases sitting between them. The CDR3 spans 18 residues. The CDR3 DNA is TGTGCCAGCTCTCCTGCCGAGACAGGAGTTCAGAGTCCCTACGAGCAGTACTTC. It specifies CASSPAETGVQSPYEQYF.

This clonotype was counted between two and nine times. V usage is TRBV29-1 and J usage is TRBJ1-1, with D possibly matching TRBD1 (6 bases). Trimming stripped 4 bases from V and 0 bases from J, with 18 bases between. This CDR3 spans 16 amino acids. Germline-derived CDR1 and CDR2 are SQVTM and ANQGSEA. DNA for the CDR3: TGCAGCGTTGCTTACCAGGGGCCAGCTATGAACACTGAAGCTTTCTTT. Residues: CSVAYQGPAMNTEAFF.

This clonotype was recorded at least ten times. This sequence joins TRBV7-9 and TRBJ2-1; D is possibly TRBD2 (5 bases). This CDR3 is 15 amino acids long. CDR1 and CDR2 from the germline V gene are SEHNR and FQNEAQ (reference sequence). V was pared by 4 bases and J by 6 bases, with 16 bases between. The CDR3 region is CASSSPPGEPNEQFF. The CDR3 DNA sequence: TGTGCCAGCAGCTCCCCCCCCGGGGAGCCCAATGAGCAGTTCTTC.

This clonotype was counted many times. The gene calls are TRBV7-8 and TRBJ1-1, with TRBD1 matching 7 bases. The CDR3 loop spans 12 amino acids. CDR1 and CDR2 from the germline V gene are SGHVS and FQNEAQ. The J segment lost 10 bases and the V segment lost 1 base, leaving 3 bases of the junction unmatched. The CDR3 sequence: CASSLGNRGAFF. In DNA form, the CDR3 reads TGTGCCAGCAGCTTAGGGAACAGGGGAGCTTTCTTT.

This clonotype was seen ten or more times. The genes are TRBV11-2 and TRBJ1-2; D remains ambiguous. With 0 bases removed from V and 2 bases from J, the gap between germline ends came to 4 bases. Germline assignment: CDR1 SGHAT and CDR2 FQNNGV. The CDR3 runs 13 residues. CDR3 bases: TGTGCCAGCAGCTTAGAAGTAAACTATGGCTACACCTTC. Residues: CASSLEVNYGYTF.

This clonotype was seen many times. As DNA, the CDR3 is TGTGCCATCAGAGGTAGCGGGGCCGATACGCAGTATTTT. Its protein product is CAIRGSGADTQYF. This chain links TRBV10-3 with TRBJ2-3; TRBD2 matches 8 bases. V dropped 6 bases and J dropped 6; count of bases not matched to a gene: 5. Per the germline V gene, CDR1 is ENHRY and CDR2 is SYGVKD. The CDR3 consists of 13 residues.

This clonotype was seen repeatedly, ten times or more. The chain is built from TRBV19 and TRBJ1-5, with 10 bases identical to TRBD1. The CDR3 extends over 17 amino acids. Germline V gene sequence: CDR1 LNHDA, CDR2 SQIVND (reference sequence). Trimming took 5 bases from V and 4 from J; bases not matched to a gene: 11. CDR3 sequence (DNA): TGTGCCAGTAGTCCGCGGACAGGGGGGAAGGGGAATCAGCCCCAGCATTTT. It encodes CASSPRTGGKGNQPQHF.

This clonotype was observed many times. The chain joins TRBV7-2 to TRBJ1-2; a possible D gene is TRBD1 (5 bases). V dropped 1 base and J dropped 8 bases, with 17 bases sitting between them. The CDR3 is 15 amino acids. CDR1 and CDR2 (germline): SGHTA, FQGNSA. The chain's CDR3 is CASSLEAGSQEGYTF. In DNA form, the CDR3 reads TGTGCCAGCAGCTTAGAGGCAGGGAGTCAGGAAGGCTACACCTTC.

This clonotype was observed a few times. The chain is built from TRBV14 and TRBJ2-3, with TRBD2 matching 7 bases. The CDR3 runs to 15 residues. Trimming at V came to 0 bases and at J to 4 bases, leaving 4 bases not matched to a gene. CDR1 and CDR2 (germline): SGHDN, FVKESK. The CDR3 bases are TGTGCCAGCAGCCAAGATACGGGGGGTGCAGATACGCAGTATTTT. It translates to CASSQDTGGADTQYF.

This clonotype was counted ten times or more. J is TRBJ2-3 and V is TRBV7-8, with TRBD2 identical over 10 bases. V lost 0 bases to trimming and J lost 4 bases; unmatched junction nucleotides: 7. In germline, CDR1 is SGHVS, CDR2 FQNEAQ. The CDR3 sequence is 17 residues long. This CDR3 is CASSLALAGAGADTQYF. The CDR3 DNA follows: TGTGCCAGCAGCTTAGCCCTAGCGGGGGCGGGGGCAGATACGCAGTATTTT.

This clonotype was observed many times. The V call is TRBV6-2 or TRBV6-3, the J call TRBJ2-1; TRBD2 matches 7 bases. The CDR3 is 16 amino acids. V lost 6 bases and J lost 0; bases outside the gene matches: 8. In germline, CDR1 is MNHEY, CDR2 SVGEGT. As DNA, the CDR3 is TGTGCCAGCAGGAATCTAGCGGAAAGCTCCTACAATGAGCAGTTCTTC. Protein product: CASRNLAESSYNEQFF.

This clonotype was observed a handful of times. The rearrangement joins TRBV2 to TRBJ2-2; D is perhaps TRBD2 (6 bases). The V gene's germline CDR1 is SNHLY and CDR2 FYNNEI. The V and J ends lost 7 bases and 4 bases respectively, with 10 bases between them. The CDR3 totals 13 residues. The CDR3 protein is CASMRDGTGELFF. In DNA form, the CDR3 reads TGTGCCAGCATGCGGGACGGCACCGGGGAGCTGTTTTTT. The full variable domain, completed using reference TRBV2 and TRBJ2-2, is EPEVTQTPSHQVTQMGQEVILRCVPISNHLYFYWYRQILGQKVEFLVSFYNNEISEKSEIFDDQFSVERPDGSNFTLKIRSTKLEDSAMYFCASMRDGTGELFFGEGSRLTVL.

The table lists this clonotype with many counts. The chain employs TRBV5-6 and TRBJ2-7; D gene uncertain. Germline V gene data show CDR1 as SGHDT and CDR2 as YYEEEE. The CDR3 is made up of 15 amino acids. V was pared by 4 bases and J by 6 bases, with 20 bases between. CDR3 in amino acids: CASSLLSYSSGEQYF. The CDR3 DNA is TGTGCCAGCAGCCTTTTGTCTTACTCTTCGGGCGAGCAGTACTTC.

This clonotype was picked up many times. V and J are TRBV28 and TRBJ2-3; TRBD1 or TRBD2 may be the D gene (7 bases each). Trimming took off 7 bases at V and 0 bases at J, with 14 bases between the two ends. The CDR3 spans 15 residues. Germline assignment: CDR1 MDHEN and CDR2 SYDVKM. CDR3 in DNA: TGTGCCAGCAAAAGGGGGCGGGGGAGCACAGATACGCAGTATTTT. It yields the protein CASKRGRGSTDTQYF.

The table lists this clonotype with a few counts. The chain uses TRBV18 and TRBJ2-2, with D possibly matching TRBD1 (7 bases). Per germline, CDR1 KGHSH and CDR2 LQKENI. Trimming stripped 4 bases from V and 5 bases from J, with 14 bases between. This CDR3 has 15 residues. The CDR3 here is CASSRDRAGTGELFF. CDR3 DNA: TGTGCCAGCTCACGCGACAGGGCGGGGACCGGGGAGCTGTTTTTT.

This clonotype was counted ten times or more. CDR3 bases: TGTGCCAGCAGTTCCCTTGGTGGGCAGTACTTC. Translated: CASSSLGGQYF. The J gene is TRBJ2-7, the V gene TRBV12-3 or TRBV12-4; D remains unclear. V shed 4 bases and J shed 9 bases, with 10 bases lying between them. CDR3 length equals 11 residues.

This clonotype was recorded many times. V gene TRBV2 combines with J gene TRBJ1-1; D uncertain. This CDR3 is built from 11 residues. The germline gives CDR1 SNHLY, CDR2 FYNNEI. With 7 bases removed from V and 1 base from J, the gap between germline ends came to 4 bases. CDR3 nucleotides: TGTGCCAGCAACGGGAACACTGAAGCTTTCTTT. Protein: CASNGNTEAFF.

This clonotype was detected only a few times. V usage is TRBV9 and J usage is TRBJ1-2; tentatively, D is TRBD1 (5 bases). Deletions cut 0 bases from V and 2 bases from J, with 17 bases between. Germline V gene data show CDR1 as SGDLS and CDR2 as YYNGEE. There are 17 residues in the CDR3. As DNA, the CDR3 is TGTGCCAGCAGCGTAGCTTTGCAGGGATCGGCCAACTATGGCTACACCTTC. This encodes CASSVALQGSANYGYTF.